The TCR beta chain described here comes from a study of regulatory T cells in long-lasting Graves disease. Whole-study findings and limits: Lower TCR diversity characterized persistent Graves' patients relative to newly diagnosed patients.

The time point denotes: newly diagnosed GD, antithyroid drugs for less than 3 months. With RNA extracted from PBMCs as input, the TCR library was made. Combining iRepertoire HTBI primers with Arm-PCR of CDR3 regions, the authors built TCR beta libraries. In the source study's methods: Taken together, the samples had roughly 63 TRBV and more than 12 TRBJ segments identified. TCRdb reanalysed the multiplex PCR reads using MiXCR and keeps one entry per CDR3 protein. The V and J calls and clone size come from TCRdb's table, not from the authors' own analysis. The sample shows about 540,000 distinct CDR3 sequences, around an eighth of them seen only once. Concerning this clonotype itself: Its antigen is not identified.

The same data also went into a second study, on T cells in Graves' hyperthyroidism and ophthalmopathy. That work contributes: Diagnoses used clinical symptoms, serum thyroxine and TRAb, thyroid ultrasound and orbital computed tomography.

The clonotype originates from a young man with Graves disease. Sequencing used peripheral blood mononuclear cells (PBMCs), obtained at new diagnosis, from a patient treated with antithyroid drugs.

CDR3: CASSSGSSPHEQYF. The CDR3 nucleotides are TGTGCCAGCAGCTCCGGGAGCAGTCCCCACGAGCAGTACTTC. The rearrangement links TRBV9 to TRBJ2-7, with D maybe TRBD2 (6 bases). This CDR3 contains 14 residues. V gave up 4 bases and J gave up 5 bases, with 16 bases separating them. CDR1 is SGDLS and CDR2 is YYNGEE in the germline V gene. The complete variable domain, with remaining parts taken from reference TRBV9 and TRBJ2-7, reads DSGVTQTPKHLITATGQRVTLRCSPRSGDLSVYWYQQSLDQGLQFLIQYYNGEERAKGNILERFSAQQFPDLHSELNLSSLELGDSALYFCASSSGSSPHEQYFGPGTRLTVT.